This entry describes one TCR beta chain. Its antigen has not been determined. Per-base qualities were not stored, and no clone one base away is much larger. In the prospective study, participants were roughly 18 to 100 years old, resided in around 25 geographic areas of the United States, and were enrolled through a virtual design. To assign participants to cohorts, the prospective study relied on clinical history that participants themselves reported in a screening survey and a study questionnaire. Exposed participants had been in contact with someone with a PCR-confirmed or clinician-diagnosed COVID-19 case within 2 weeks of study entry. In the prospective study, whole blood, serum and a nasopharyngeal or oropharyngeal swab were collected from each participant by mobile phlebotomists. Over a roughly two-month period, participants in the prospective study had the option of providing additional blood draws and questionnaires. Blood samples from the prospective study were shipped frozen or at room temperature prior to DNA extraction.

TCRbeta CDR3 regions were amplified from genomic DNA by means of the immunoSEQ Assay, a bias-controlled multiplex PCR. Per the authors' processing: The number of nucleated cells in each sample was estimated by amplification of reference gene primers within the assay. Sequence reads were collapsed and filtered to measure the absolute abundance of every unique TCRbeta CDR3 rearrangement. For each sample, productive Simpson clonality was calculated as the square root of Simpson's diversity index over productive rearrangements. In its TCRdb copy, this immuneACCESS table keeps in-frame sequences only and misses some clones. Where compared with another copy, unresolved V genes explain less than half of these, and the others have no known cause. From that table come the V and J calls and clone size; the DNA was used to work out D and trimming. The sample has a few hundred thousand clones on record, approximately 85% of them singletons. The top ten constitute roughly 6.7% of the sample.

This record comes from a study of blood T cell repertoires in COVID-19 (TCRdb year 2020). About the full investigation: Collaborator samples came from the United States, Italy and Spain and covered acute and convalescent phases of COVID-19. The material from the prospective study consisted of cDNA or gDNA derived from T cells, B-cell-depleted T cells, or PBMCs. Subjects who had been exposed to COVID-19, were actively infected with it, or had recovered from it provided the deeply sampled blood TCRbeta repertoires that made up the dataset. The repertoires were released in a freely available public database meant as a resource for research on the immune response to SARS-CoV-2. Samples came from the ongoing ImmuneRACE study (first 160 participants) plus 1,254 subjects from 6 global collaborators. The sample metadata nearly always contained a de-identified subject ID, COVID-19 status, age in years and sex. Where HLA class I and class II types were available, the types were taken from metadata supplied by the sample provider, not from assay-based typing.

Including cysteine and phenylalanine, the CDR3 has 17 amino acids. Just CDR3 DNA is preserved here, 51 bases in frame from base 1. The germline V gene sets CDR1 to MGHDK and CDR2 to SYGVNS. V and J lose 4 bases and 0 bases, and a span of 13 bases separates them. What the work shows at the level of the full study, not this receptor alone: The amount of clinical and demographic metadata varied by source and participant and was provided uncurated.

The sequence was obtained from a woman between 45 and 65 years old who had been exposed to COVID-19. The sample was PBMCs or T cells enriched from blood (not recorded which). Recombination joined TRBV25-1 with TRBJ1-6, and the D gene may be TRBD1, 6 bases matching. The CDR3 in this case is CASSALARGSYNSPLHF. At the DNA level, the sequence is TGTGCCAGCAGTGCCCTAGCCAGGGGCTCCTATAATTCACCCCTCCACTTT.